This entry lists 24 T cell receptor beta chains sequenced from one sample in a study of molecular identifiers for immune sequencing clone quantification (dated by TCRdb to the late 2010s). The library was made by PCR. Reads for this sample came from a NextSeq 500. TCRdb passed the public sequencing reads through fastp at Q25 and MiXCR, retaining productive beta sequences. Every entry covers one CDR3 protein and lists the most common genes and DNA from its rows. This sample gives approximately 590,000 distinct CDR3 sequences in total; 25% of them show up just once. About 0.73% of the sample goes to the ten largest clones. The sample taken for sequencing was naive CD8+ T cells from blood, with Jurkat cell RNA spiked in. Explained via the paper, the cell subset or site label denotes: FACS-sorted CD8+CD4-CCR7+CD45RA+ naive T cells. These receptor sequences come from a human donor in good health. Some libraries in this study had Jurkat cell RNA spiked in.

This clonotype has just a few counts. V gene TRBV19 combines with J gene TRBJ2-2; TRBD1 is a possible D gene (6 bases). V lost 11 bases and J 6 bases, leaving 16 bases between the germline ends. CDR1 and CDR2 (germline): LNHDA, SQIVND (reference sequence). This CDR3 comprises 13 residues. In DNA form, the CDR3 reads TGTGCCTCCGGGACAATTGGTGCCGGGGAGCTGTTTTTT. Protein product: CASGTIGAGELFF. Full variable domain (remainder filled in from reference TRBV19 and TRBJ2-2): DGGITQSPKYLFRKEGQNVTLSCEQNLNHDAMYWYRQDPGQGLRLIYYSQIVNDFQKGDIAEGYSVSREKKESFPLTVTSAQKNPTAFYLCASGTIGAGELFFGEGSRLTVL.

This clonotype was counted at least ten times. The V and J genes are TRBV12-3 or TRBV12-4 and TRBJ2-5; tentative D call: TRBD2 (6 bases). The CDR3 is 12 amino acids. V lost 7 bases and J 10 bases, leaving 16 bases between the germline ends. The chain's CDR3 is CASTSGDAHQYF. The CDR3 DNA sequence: TGTGCCAGCACCTCGGGGGACGCACACCAGTACTTC.

This chain connects TRBV6-1 to TRBJ2-7; TRBD1 agrees at 7 bases. CDR1 is MNHNS, CDR2 SASEGT, per germline. The CDR3 is 16 amino acids. V shed 1 base and J 1 base; nucleotides not matched to a gene: 7. For the CDR3, the DNA is TGTGCCAGCAGTGAAGTAGGGGGCTCATCTTCCTACGAGCAGTACTTC. This encodes CASSEVGGSSSYEQYF.

This clonotype was counted only a few times. V is TRBV29-1 and J is TRBJ1-3; 7 bases agree with TRBD1. This CDR3 spans 17 amino acids. With V trimmed by 2 bases and J by 0 bases, 10 bases remained unmatched. Germline CDR1 SQVTM, CDR2 ANQGSEA. The CDR3 DNA reads as TGCAGCGTTGAACCCCGGGGGGACAGCTACTCTGGAAACACCATATATTTT. Translated: CSVEPRGDSYSGNTIYF.

The chain combines TRBV12-3 or TRBV12-4 with TRBJ2-1; D may match TRBD1 or TRBD2 (6 bases each). V was pared by 5 bases and J by 9 bases, with 17 bases between. The CDR3 runs to 14 residues. The CDR3 here is CASSRGTPSGEQFF. CDR3 DNA: TGTGCCAGCAGTCGCGGGACACCCTCCGGTGAGCAGTTCTTC.

The V gene is TRBV7-6, the J gene TRBJ2-7; the D gene is possibly TRBD1 (6 bases). The V and J ends lost 1 base and 2 bases respectively, with 12 bases between them. The CDR3 extends over 15 amino acids. Germline V gives CDR1 SGHVS, CDR2 FNYEAQ. For the CDR3, the DNA is TGTGCCAGCAGCTTAGAGCCAGGGGTGACCTACGAGCAGTACTTC. The encoded protein is CASSLEPGVTYEQYF.

This clonotype was counted a few times. V and J are TRBV6-5 and TRBJ2-5, with 7 bases aligning to TRBD1. V shed 4 bases, J shed 8 bases, and the junction held 7 bases outside the gene matches. The CDR3 totals 13 residues. Germline assignment: CDR1 MNHEY and CDR2 SVGAGI. In DNA, the CDR3 is TGTGCCAGCAGTTCGACAGGGAAGAGAACCCAGTACTTC. Translation: CASSSTGKRTQYF.

V and J are TRBV9 and TRBJ2-3, with 9 bases aligning to TRBD2. The CDR3 is 18 residues long. The V gene end was trimmed by 4 bases and the J gene end by 2 bases; junction bases not matched to a gene: 14. Germline CDR1 is SGDLS and CDR2 is YYNGEE. The CDR3 reads CASSPPTGLAGPTDTQYF. The CDR3 DNA reads as TGTGCCAGCAGCCCTCCCACGGGGCTAGCGGGGCCCACAGATACGCAGTATTTT.

Only a few counts were recorded for this clonotype. The CDR3: CASSLGLAGGPYNEQFF. The CDR3 nucleotides are TGTGCCAGCAGCCTGGGACTAGCGGGAGGCCCCTACAATGAGCAGTTCTTC. This chain connects TRBV7-3 to TRBJ2-1; 15 positions match TRBD2. The V gene's germline CDR1 is SGHTA and CDR2 FQGTGA. Trimming cost V 5 bases and J 2 bases; bases outside gene matches: 4. The CDR3 spans 17 residues.

This clonotype was counted a few times. This chain joins TRBV11-1 and TRBJ1-1; 9 bases agree with TRBD1. This CDR3 comprises 16 residues. Per germline, CDR1 SGHAT and CDR2 FQDESV (reference sequence). V shed 2 bases and J 2 bases; nucleotides not matched to a gene: 6. CDR3 protein: CASSLPPGQGNTEAFF. DNA of the CDR3: TGTGCCAGCAGCTTACCCCCGGGACAGGGAAACACTGAAGCTTTCTTT. The complete variable domain, with remaining parts taken from reference TRBV11-1 and TRBJ1-1, reads EAEVAQSPRYKITEKSQAVAFWCDPISGHATLYWYRQILGQGPELLVQFQDESVVDDSQLPKDRFSAERLKGVDSTLKIQPAELGDSAMYLCASSLPPGQGNTEAFFGQGTRLTVV.

This clonotype came up many times. J is TRBJ2-7 and V is TRBV20-1, with D possibly TRBD2 on 6 matching bases. The CDR3 extends over 13 amino acids. CDR1 and CDR2 from the germline V gene are DFQATT and SNEGSKA (reference sequence). The V end was cut by 4 bases, the J end by 1 base, with 11 bases between. The DNA of the CDR3 is TGCAGTGCTATGGGCGGGGTTTCCTACGAGCAGTACTTC. Protein: CSAMGGVSYEQYF.

J is TRBJ2-7 and V is TRBV9, with a possible D match to TRBD1 (6 bases). The V end lost 0 bases, the J end lost 1 base, and 11 bases lay between the germline ends. The CDR3 runs 15 residues. In germline, CDR1 is SGDLS, CDR2 YYNGEE. This CDR3 reads CASSVAYGQSYEQYF. CDR3 coding DNA: TGTGCCAGCAGCGTAGCTTATGGACAGTCCTACGAGCAGTACTTC.

The V call is TRBV12-3 or TRBV12-4, the J call TRBJ1-1, with D unclear. V was trimmed by 1 base and J by 10 bases, leaving 10 bases between them. The CDR3 loop spans 12 amino acids. The DNA for the CDR3 is TGTGCCAGCAGTTTAGTTAGGGAGACAGCTTTCTTT. Its translation is CASSLVRETAFF.

This clonotype was observed a handful of times. A clone one base away is much larger, so this may be a read error. No conserved phenylalanine or tryptophan is present at the end of the CDR3, so a read error is the likely explanation. The CDR3 protein is CASSETSGRPGANVLTL. The CDR3 nucleotides are TGTGCCAGCAGTGAGACTAGCGGGAGGCCTGGGGCCAACGTCCTGACTCTC. V gene TRBV7-9 combines with J gene TRBJ2-6; TRBD2 matches at 13 bases. Looked up from germline, CDR1 is SEHNR and CDR2 is FQNEAQ (reference sequence). V gave up 6 bases and J gave up 2 bases; unmatched junction bases: 4. This CDR3 is 17 amino acids long.

As for this clonotype: A much larger clonotype is one base distant, so this may be a read error. This chain uses TRBV24-1 with TRBJ2-2, with D perhaps TRBD2 (6 bases). V lost 3 bases, J lost 1 base, and 20 bases lay in between. This CDR3 region has 19 residues. The germline CDR1 and CDR2 sequences are KGHDR and SFDVKD. The CDR3 bases are TGTGCCACCAGTGATGCGGGACGTCCCTTTAACTTGAACACCGGGGAGCTGTTTTTT. Translation: CATSDAGRPFNLNTGELFF.

The chain has TRBV19 and TRBJ2-7, with D maybe TRBD2 (6 bases). The CDR3 contains 16 residues. V gave up 6 bases and J gave up 4 bases, with 22 bases separating them. Looked up from germline, CDR1 is LNHDA and CDR2 is SQIVND (reference sequence). As DNA, the CDR3 is TGTGCCAGTAGCAGCGGGCTCAGGGCGCGGAGTTACGAGCAGTACTTC. This codes for CASSSGLRARSYEQYF. Using reference TRBV19 and TRBJ2-7 for the parts outside the CDR3, the full variable domain is DGGITQSPKYLFRKEGQNVTLSCEQNLNHDAMYWYRQDPGQGLRLIYYSQIVNDFQKGDIAEGYSVSREKKESFPLTVTSAQKNPTAFYLCASSSGLRARSYEQYFGPGTRLTVT.

This clonotype was seen a handful of times. CDR3 nucleotides: TGTGCCTGGAGTTACGGGACAGGGCGCTACGAGCAGTACTTC. Amino acids: CAWSYGTGRYEQYF. The V and J genes are TRBV30 and TRBJ2-7, with 9 bases matching TRBD1. The CDR3 is 14 amino acids. The V and J ends lost 2 bases and 3 bases, in that order; junction bases with no gene match: 5. CDR1 and CDR2 (germline): GTSNPN, SVGIG (reference sequence).

Regarding this clonotype: This clone may be a read error of a much larger clone one base away. The DNA of the CDR3 is TGTGCCAGCAGTTCTAGCGGGGGGGGAGATGAGCAGTCCTTC. This gives the protein CASSSSGGGDEQSF. The chain couples TRBV6-6 to TRBJ2-1, with 12 bases fitting TRBD2. The CDR3 has 14 residues. Germline loops: CDR1 MNHNY, CDR2 SVGAGI (reference sequence).

In the case of this clonotype: This may come from a read error, since a much larger clone is one base off. The V gene is TRBV9, the J gene TRBJ2-3, with 8 positions matching TRBD2. The germline V gene encodes CDR1 SGDLS and CDR2 YYNGEE. The CDR3 runs 15 residues. This CDR3 is CASSPSGSQTDTQNF. CDR3 nucleotide sequence: TGTGCCAGCAGCCCCAGCGGGAGTCAAACAGATACGCAGAATTTT.

The chain couples TRBV9 to TRBJ2-7; tentative D call: TRBD2 (6 bases). Trimming pared 5 bases from V and 1 base from J, leaving 13 bases between. The CDR3 is made up of 14 amino acids. Germline CDR1 and CDR2: SGDLS and YYNGEE. CDR3 sequence (DNA): TGTGCCAGCAGTGCCGGGAGTCCTTCCTACGAGCAGTACTTC. It specifies CASSAGSPSYEQYF.

Regarding this clonotype: Just one base apart from a much larger clone, this may be a read error. This sequence joins TRBV2 and TRBJ1-2; perhaps TRBD1 as D (5 bases). The CDR3 is made up of 13 amino acids. Germline V CDR1 and CDR2: SNHLY, FYNNEI. In DNA form, the CDR3 reads TGTGCCAGCGATCACAGGTTTCTCTATGGCCACACCTTC. It yields the protein CASDHRFLYGHTF.

In its sample, this clonotype was seen many times. The rearrangement uses TRBV28 and TRBJ2-3; tentatively, D is TRBD1 (7 bases). CDR1 MDHEN and CDR2 SYDVKM come from the germline V gene. Trimming removed 7 bases at V and 0 bases at J, with 17 bases between. The CDR3 covers 16 residues. The CDR3 DNA reads TGTGCCAGCACCCGACAGGGAGGTTCTAGCACAGATACGCAGTATTTT. It yields the protein CASTRQGGSSTDTQYF.

Regarding this clonotype: A much more abundant neighbour one base away suggests this may be a read error. Since no conserved phenylalanine or tryptophan closes the CDR3, a read error is the likely cause. This sequence joins TRBV27 and TRBJ2-7, with D perhaps TRBD2 (5 bases). Trimming shortened V by 10 bases and J by 6 bases, and 22 bases separated the two germline ends. Looked up from germline, CDR1 is MNHEY and CDR2 is SMNVEV (reference sequence). The CDR3 sequence is 14 residues long. The CDR3 sequence is CATASGIIASEQYY. As DNA, the CDR3 is TGTGCCACCGCGTCCGGGATAATAGCCTCCGAGCAGTACTAC.

Ten or more counts support this clonotype. This chain links TRBV27 with TRBJ2-7; D perhaps matches TRBD2 (5 bases). With 2 bases removed from V and 3 bases from J, the gap between germline ends came to 14 bases. Germline V gives CDR1 MNHEY, CDR2 SMNVEV (reference sequence). This CDR3 spans 15 amino acids. The CDR3 DNA reads TGTGCCAGCAGTTTACGCGGAAGCGGTGGCTACGAGCAGTACTTC. This encodes CASSLRGSGGYEQYF.